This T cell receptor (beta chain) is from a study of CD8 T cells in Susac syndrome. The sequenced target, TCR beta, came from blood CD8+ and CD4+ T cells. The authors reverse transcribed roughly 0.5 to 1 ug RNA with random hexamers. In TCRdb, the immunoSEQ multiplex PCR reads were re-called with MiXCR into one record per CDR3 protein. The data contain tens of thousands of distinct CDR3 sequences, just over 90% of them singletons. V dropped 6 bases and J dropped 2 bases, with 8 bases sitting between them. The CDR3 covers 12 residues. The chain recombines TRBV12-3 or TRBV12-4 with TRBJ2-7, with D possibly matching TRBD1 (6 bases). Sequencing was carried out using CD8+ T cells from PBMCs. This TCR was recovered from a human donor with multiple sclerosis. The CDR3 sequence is CASSQGPYEQYF. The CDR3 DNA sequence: TGTGCCAGCAGCCAGGGGCCCTACGAGCAGTACTTC.